This T cell receptor (beta chain) was retrieved from a study of regulatory T cells in long-lasting Graves disease. This CDR3 has 10 amino acids. Germline CDR1 WSHSY, CDR2 SAAADI. Trimming took 8 bases from V and 3 from J, leaving 4 bases between them. Time point of the sample: newly diagnosed GD, antithyroid drugs for less than 3 months. Scientists built the TCR library using RNA that was extracted from PBMCs. Arm-PCR of CDR3 regions and iRepertoire HTBI primers were the basis on which TCR beta libraries were built. Using its own MiXCR run on the multiplex PCR reads, TCRdb lists one record per CDR3 protein. The repertoire holds roughly 420,000 distinct CDR3 sequences, less than 20% seen once, with around 23% in the top ten. The same sample was also studied in work on T cells in Graves' hyperthyroidism and ophthalmopathy. As that study records: Diagnoses were established using clinical symptoms, serum thyroxine and TRAb, thyroid ultrasound and orbital computed tomography. The model foresaw ophthalmopathy a median roughly 6.6 months prior to onset.

The clonotype was recovered from a woman aged 18-35 years with Graves disease. The input for sequencing was peripheral blood mononuclear cells (PBMCs), taken at new diagnosis, from a patient treated with antithyroid drugs. This rearrangement joins TRBV10-2 to TRBJ1-1; unclear D gene. CDR3 loop: CASGHTEAFF. For the CDR3, the DNA is TGCGCCAGCGGACACACTGAAGCTTTCTTT.